This T cell receptor beta chain derives from a study of technical replicates of blood from a handful of donors (dated by TCRdb to about 2017). Notes on this clone: Which antigen it targets is not known. No much larger clone is present one base from it, and per-base qualities are unavailable.

Library creation used the immunoSEQ multiplex PCR assay. Imported from immuneACCESS, the table was reduced by TCRdb to in-frame sequences with V and J called. These copies leave out some clones; in studies compared against another copy, an unresolved V gene accounts for under half, and the cause of the remainder is not known. The table for this sample lists approximately 75,000 clones; roughly four fifths of them were counted only once. The ten top clones hold roughly 4% of the sample. V is trimmed back by 10 bases and J by 9 bases, and the junction contains 11 bases that no gene match accounts for. Reading from cysteine to phenylalanine, the CDR3 counts 14 amino acids. Of all the DNA, just the CDR3 is kept, 42 bases in frame from base 1. In the germline V gene (reference sequence), CDR1 corresponds to MNHNY and CDR2 to SVGAGI.

Sequencing input: PBMCs. This receptor chain uses TRBV6-6 and TRBJ2-1, with 11 bases in between that match TRBD1. The clonotype was recovered from a human donor in good health. Some clones in this sample may be carry-over from other donors' samples. CDR3 sequence: CATTGTGGISEQFF. The bases are TGTGCCACTACCGGGACAGGGGGTATCAGTGAGCAGTTCTTC.